This T cell receptor (beta chain) was recorded in a study of shared T cell receptors in the human thymus. Here immunoSEQ multiplex PCR was the method, and the copy in TCRdb shows in-frame clones only, minus some. The repertoire holds over 65,000 clones, with about 95% as singletons. The sequence derives from a human donor. What was sequenced was thymocytes.

The CDR3 region is CASSLVKRQENYGYTF. CDR3 DNA: TGTGCCAGCAGCTTAGTGAAAAGGCAGGAGAACTATGGCTACACCTTC. The gene calls are TRBV7-9 and TRBJ1-2; D is unresolved. Germline V CDR1 and CDR2: SEHNR, FQNEAQ (reference sequence). V dropped 1 base and J dropped 2 bases, with 14 bases sitting between them. The CDR3 contains 16 residues.